Listed below are T cell receptor beta chains from one sample, sequenced in a study of T cells after yellow fever vaccination. TCRdb passed the 5' RACE reads through MiXCR, listing each CDR3 protein once. Among roughly 340,000 distinct CDR3 sequences, approximately 4% were seen once, and the ten largest hold 20% to 25%. Sequenced material: PBMCs, taken 5 days after the yellow fever booster vaccination. These TCRs come from a man between 18 and 35 years old who received the YFV17D yellow fever vaccine. Each CDR3 is given with its conserved first and last residue. Each record gives: J gene, clone size, V gene, D gene, CDR3 DNA, CDR3 protein. The D gene is left open where the match is weak. Only part of the rows carry a size: once, few, many, or a class if the clone is expanded.

>TRBJ1-2|few|TRBV4-1|NA
TGCGCCAGCAGCCAAGATCATTCGGGAGGGTTCGGTGGCTACACCTTC
CASSQDHSGGFGGYTF
>TRBJ2-5|many|TRBV12-3/TRBV12-4|NA
TGTGCCAGCAGTTCGGACAGCCAAGAGACCCAGTACTTC
CASSSDSQETQYF
>TRBJ1-1|NA|TRBV6-1|TRBD1
TGTGCCAGCAGTGAAAGAAAGACAGGGAAGGGAGTGAGAGCTTTCTTT
CASSERKTGKGVRAFF
>TRBJ2-7|many|TRBV7-2|NA
TGTGCCAGCAGCTTATATCCAGGGGAGGCCTACGAGCAGTACTTC
CASSLYPGEAYEQYF
>TRBJ1-2|NA|TRBV3-1|TRBD1
TGTGCCAGCAGCCAAGGCCGGACAGGGCCGGAATATGGCTACACCTTC
CASSQGRTGPEYGYTF
>TRBJ2-2|few|TRBV19|NA
TGTGCCAGTAGTATAGAGCATCTGCTGAACACCGGGGAGCTGTTTTTT
CASSIEHLLNTGELFF
>TRBJ2-1|many|TRBV20-1|NA
TGCAGTGCTATTGGGGGGCGCGGAAATGAGCAGTTCTTC
CSAIGGRGNEQFF
>TRBJ1-4|many|TRBV5-5|NA
TGTGCCAGCAGCTTGGCACAGCCGAATGAAAAACTGTTTTTT
CASSLAQPNEKLFF
>TRBJ1-1|NA|TRBV4-3|NA
TGCGCCAGCAGCCAAGATGGCCCCGGGGGAGTCGGTGAAGCTTTCTTT
CASSQDGPGGVGEAFF
>TRBJ2-7|NA|TRBV6-5|TRBD1
TGTGCCAGCAGTACACAGGGGTCAGGGAACGAGCAGTACTTC
CASSTQGSGNEQYF
>TRBJ2-2|many|TRBV7-7|TRBD2
TGTGCTACCGGGTTAGCGGGGGGTCTGTCCCCGTACCGACCCGGGGAGCTGTTTTTT
CATGLAGGLSPYRPGELFF
>TRBJ1-2|many|TRBV7-2|TRBD1
TGTGCCAGCAGCTTTACCAGGGACAGGGGGCGAAACTATGGCTACACCTTC
CASSFTRDRGRNYGYTF
>TRBJ1-5|many|TRBV12-3/TRBV12-4|NA
TGTGCCAGCTCCCAGGGCCTGGGCAATCAGCCCCAGCATTTT
CASSQGLGNQPQHF
>TRBJ1-6|few|TRBV7-2|TRBD1
TGTGCCAGCACCCAATTACAGGGGGCTAACTCACCCCTCCACTTT
CASTQLQGANSPLHF
>TRBJ2-5|many|TRBV7-2|TRBD2
TGTGCCAGCAGCTCTCGGGGTAGCGGGGTTAAGACCCAGTACTTC
CASSSRGSGVKTQYF
>TRBJ2-1|few|TRBV6-2/TRBV6-3|TRBD1
TGTGCCAGCACCCAGAGGGACAGGCAGTCGTTCTTC
CASTQRDRQSFF
>TRBJ1-2|NA|TRBV11-2|NA
TGTGCCAGCAGTTCAATGGACTGGAACTATGGCTACACCTTC
CASSSMDWNYGYTF
>TRBJ2-3|many|TRBV5-1|TRBD1
TGCGCCAGCAGCTACGAGGCGGACAGGGGAGATACGCAGTATTTT
CASSYEADRGDTQYF
>TRBJ2-5|NA|TRBV11-2|NA
TGTGCCAGCAGCCCCTGGAGGGGGCCCAGGGAGACCCAGTACTTC
CASSPWRGPRETQYF
>TRBJ1-5|NA|TRBV6-1|NA
TGTGCCAGCAGTGTTCGAAGCGCAGGGATCACTCAGCCCCAGCATTTT
CASSVRSAGITQPQHF
>TRBJ2-2|many|TRBV7-3|NA
TGTGCCAGCAGCTTCTATAGGGGCGGCGGGGAGCTGTTTTTT
CASSFYRGGGELFF
>TRBJ2-7|many|TRBV5-1|NA
TGCGCCAGCAGCTTGGCAGTGGGGGACCCCTACGAGCAGTACTTC
CASSLAVGDPYEQYF
>TRBJ1-1|many|TRBV2|NA
TGTGCCAGCAGTGCCAGGGCTATGAACACTGAAGCTTTCTTT
CASSARAMNTEAFF
>TRBJ1-1|many|TRBV10-3|TRBD1
TGTGCCATCAGTGACACAGGGGGGAACACTGAAGCTTTCTTT
CAISDTGGNTEAFF
>TRBJ2-2|NA|TRBV6-4|TRBD2
TGTGCCAGCAGTGAGACTAGCGGGGGGCTTCAACCCCTAGAAAACACCGGGGAGCTGTTTTTT
CASSETSGGLQPLENTGELFF
>TRBJ1-2|many|TRBV7-9|NA
TGTGCCAGCAGTCCCGAGAGGATCTATGGCTACACCTTC
CASSPERIYGYTF